This T cell receptor beta chain was found in a study of metastatic and nonmetastatic thyroid tumors. CDR3 length: 15 amino acids. V shed 5 bases and J shed 8 bases, with 20 bases lying between them. The V gene's germline CDR1 is MDHEN and CDR2 SYDVKM. TCRdb re-called clones from the PCR reads using MiXCR. This sample yields around 37,000 clones, of which approximately 26% are seen a single time; around 9.6% belongs to the top ten. No treatment had been given to any patient before thyroid surgery. There are a few counts of this clone. Material for sequencing was blood. V is TRBV28 and J is TRBJ2-3; a possible D gene is TRBD1 (5 bases). This receptor was identified in a female donor with papillary thyroid cancer or a benign thyroid nodule (not recorded which). Some clones in this sample may be carry-over from other donors' samples. CDR3 nucleotide sequence: TGTGCCAGCAGTCAGGGTGGTGTCGAGCCTTTTACGCAGTATTTT. Protein product: CASSQGGVEPFTQYF. Full variable domain (rest looked up from reference TRBV28 and TRBJ2-3): DVKVTQSSRYLVKRTGEKVFLECVQDMDHENMFWYRQDPGLGLRLIYFSYDVKMKEKGDIPEGYSVSREKKERFSLILESASTNQTSMYLCASSQGGVEPFTQYFGPGTRLTVL.